This TCR beta chain was identified during a study of monozygotic twins with inflammatory bowel disease. The study subjected TCRalpha and TCRbeta cDNA to two nested PCRs of around 15 and 9 cycles. From its re-call of the 5' RACE reads, TCRdb lists each CDR3 protein once, without DNA. The table lists 150,000 to 200,000 distinct CDR3 sequences. Donors each contributed one blood sample measuring about 2.5 ml. Study-wide results and caveats: Possibly because of limited power, concordant and discordant twins showed no difference in repertoire similarity. Clonotypes shared with others were fewer in IBD patients than in healthy twins, especially with disease activity.

Details on this clonotype: Its antigen is unknown.

Germline-derived CDR1 and CDR2 are SGHRS and YFSETQ. This CDR3 comprises 13 residues. The sample was blood. The chain links TRBV5-1 to TRBJ1-1. The source is a human donor with ulcerative colitis or Crohn's disease, or a healthy co-twin of an affected twin (not recorded which). The CDR3 protein is CASSSEEWTRAFF.